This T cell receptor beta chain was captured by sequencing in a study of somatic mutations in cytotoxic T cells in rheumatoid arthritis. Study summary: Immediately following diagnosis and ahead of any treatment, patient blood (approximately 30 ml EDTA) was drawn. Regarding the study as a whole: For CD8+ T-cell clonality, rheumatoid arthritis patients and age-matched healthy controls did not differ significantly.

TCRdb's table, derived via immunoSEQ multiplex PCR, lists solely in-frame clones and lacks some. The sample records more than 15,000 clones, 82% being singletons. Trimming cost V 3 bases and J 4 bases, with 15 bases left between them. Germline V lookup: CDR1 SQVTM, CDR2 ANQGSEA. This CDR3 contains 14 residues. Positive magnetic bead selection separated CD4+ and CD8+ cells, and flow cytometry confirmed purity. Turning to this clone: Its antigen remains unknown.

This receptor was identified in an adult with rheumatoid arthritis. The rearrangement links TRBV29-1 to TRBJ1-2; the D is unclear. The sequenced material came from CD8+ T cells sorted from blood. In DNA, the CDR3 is TGCAGCGTTGATTCGTGGACTAAGGGCTATGGCTACACCTTC. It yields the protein CSVDSWTKGYGYTF.